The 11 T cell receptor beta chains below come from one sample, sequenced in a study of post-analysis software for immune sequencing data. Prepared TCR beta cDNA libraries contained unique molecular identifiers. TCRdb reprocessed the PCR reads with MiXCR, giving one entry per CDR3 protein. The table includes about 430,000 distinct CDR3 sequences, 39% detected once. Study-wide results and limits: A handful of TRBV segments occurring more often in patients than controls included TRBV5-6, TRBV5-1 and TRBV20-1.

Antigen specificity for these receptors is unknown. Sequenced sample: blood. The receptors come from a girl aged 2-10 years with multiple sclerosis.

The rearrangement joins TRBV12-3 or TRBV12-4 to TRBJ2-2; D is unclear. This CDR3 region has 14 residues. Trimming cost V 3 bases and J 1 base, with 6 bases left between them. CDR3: CASSFQGNTGELFF. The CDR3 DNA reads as TGTGCCAGCAGTTTTCAAGGGAACACCGGGGAGCTGTTTTTT.

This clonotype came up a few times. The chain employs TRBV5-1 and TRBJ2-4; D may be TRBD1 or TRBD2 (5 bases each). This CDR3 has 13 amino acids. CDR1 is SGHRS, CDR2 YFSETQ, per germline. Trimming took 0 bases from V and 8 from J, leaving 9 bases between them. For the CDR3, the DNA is TGCGCCAGCAGCTTGGAGGGGACCCACATTCAGTACTTC. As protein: CASSLEGTHIQYF.

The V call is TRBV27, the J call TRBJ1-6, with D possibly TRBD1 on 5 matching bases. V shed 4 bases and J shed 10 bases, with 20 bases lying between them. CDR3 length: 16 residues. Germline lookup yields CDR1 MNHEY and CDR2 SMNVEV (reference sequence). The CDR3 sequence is CASSSQDVRAGSPLHF. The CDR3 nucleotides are TGTGCCAGCAGTTCACAGGACGTGAGGGCAGGGTCACCCCTCCACTTT.

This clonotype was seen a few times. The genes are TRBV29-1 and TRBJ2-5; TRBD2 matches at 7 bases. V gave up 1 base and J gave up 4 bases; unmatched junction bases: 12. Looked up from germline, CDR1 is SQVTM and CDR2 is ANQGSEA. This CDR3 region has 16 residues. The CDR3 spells CSVEARSLTGGETQYF. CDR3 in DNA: TGCAGCGTTGAAGCTCGCAGTCTGACGGGAGGAGAGACCCAGTACTTC.

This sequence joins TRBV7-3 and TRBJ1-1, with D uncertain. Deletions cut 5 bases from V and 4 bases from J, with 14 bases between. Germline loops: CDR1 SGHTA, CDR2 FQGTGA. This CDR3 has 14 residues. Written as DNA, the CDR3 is TGTGCCAGCAGCGGACGGCCCATTTTCACTGAAGCTTTCTTT. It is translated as CASSGRPIFTEAFF. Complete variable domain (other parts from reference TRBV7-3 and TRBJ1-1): GAGVSQTPSNKVTEKGKYVELRCDPISGHTALYWYRQSLGQGPEFLIYFQGTGAADDSGLPNDRFFAVRPEGSVSTLKIQRTERGDSAVYLCASSGRPIFTEAFFGQGTRLTVV.

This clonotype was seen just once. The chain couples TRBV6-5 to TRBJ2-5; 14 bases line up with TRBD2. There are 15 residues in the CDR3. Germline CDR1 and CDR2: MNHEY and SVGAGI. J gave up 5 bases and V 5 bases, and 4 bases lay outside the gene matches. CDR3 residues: CASSPTSGRDETQYF. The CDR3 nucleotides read TGTGCCAGCAGTCCGACTAGCGGGAGGGACGAGACCCAGTACTTC.

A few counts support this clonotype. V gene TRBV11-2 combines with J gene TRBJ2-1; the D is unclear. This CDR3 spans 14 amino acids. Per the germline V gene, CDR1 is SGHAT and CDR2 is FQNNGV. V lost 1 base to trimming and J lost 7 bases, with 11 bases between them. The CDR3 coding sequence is TGTGCCAGCAGCTTAGGACCGGAGAGAAATGAGCAGTTCTTC. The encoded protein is CASSLGPERNEQFF. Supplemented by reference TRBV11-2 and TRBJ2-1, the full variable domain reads EAGVAQSPRYKIIEKRQSVAFWCNPISGHATLYWYQQILGQGPKLLIQFQNNGVVDDSQLPKDRFSAERLKGVDSTLKIQPAKLEDSAVYLCASSLGPERNEQFFGPGTRLTVL.

CDR3 coding DNA: TGTGCCAGTAGCCCCCGGGACAGTTATAATTCACCCCTCCACTTT. Its translation is CASSPRDSYNSPLHF. The chain is built from TRBV7-2 and TRBJ1-6; 7 positions match TRBD1. This CDR3 is built from 15 residues. The trim removed 9 bases at V and 4 bases at J, leaving 9 bases unmatched. In germline, CDR1 is SGHTA, CDR2 FQGNSA. The entire variable domain, with the rest obtained from reference TRBV7-2 and TRBJ1-6, is as follows: GAGVSQSPSNKVTEKGKDVELRCDPISGHTALYWYRQSLGQGLEFLIYFQGNSAPDKSGLPSDRFSAERTGGSVSTLTIQRTQQEDSAVYLCASSPRDSYNSPLHFGNGTRLTVT.

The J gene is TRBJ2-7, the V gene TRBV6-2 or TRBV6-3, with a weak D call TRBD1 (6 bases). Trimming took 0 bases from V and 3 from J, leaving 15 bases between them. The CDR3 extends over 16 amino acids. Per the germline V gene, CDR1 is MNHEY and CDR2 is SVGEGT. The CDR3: CASSYSVLPGHYEQYF. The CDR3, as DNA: TGTGCCAGCAGTTACTCCGTTCTCCCGGGACACTACGAGCAGTACTTC.

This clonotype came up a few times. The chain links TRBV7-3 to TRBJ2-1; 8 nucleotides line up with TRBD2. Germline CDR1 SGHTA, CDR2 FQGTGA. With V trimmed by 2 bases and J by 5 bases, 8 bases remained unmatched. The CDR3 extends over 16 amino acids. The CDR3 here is CASSLLAGGLNNEQFF. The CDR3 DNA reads TGTGCCAGCAGCTTACTGGCGGGAGGCCTGAACAATGAGCAGTTCTTC.

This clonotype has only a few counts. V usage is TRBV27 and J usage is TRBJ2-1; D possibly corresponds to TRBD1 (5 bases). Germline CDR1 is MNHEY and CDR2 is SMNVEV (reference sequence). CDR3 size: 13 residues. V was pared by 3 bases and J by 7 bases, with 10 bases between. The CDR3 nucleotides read TGTGCCAGCAGTTTTACAGGTCCGAATGAGCAGTTCTTC. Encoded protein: CASSFTGPNEQFF.